This TCR beta chain was identified in a study of blood T cell repertoires in COVID-19. Across the study: Samples of COVID-19 (acute and convalescent) were obtained from the United States, Italy and Spain. Sample material is recorded as cDNA or gDNA derived from T cells, B-cell-depleted T cells, or PBMCs.

Original methodology: Reference gene primer amplification gave nucleated cell count estimates. Clones were sequenced by immunoSEQ multiplex PCR, and TCRdb holds only the in-frame ones, with some missing. The V and J calls and clone size were taken over from that table, and D and trimming were inferred from the DNA. The table has 75,000 to 100,000 clones, 88% seen once. Specimen: peripheral blood. The TCR originated in a man between 70 and 80 years old with acute or convalescent COVID-19.

The CDR3 sequence is CSVSDRDGTNEKLFF. The CDR3 coding sequence is TGCAGCGTCTCGGACAGGGACGGTACTAATGAAAAACTGTTTTTT. The V and J genes are TRBV29-1 and TRBJ1-4; 8 bases agree with TRBD1. There are 15 residues in the CDR3. From germline, CDR1 is SQVTM and CDR2 ANQGSEA. Trimming at V came to 6 bases and at J to 2 bases, leaving 8 bases not matched to a gene.